These 21 T cell receptor delta chains were all obtained from the same sample, sequenced in a study of γδ T cells in repeated Plasmodium falciparum infection. TCRdb ran CATT on the multiplex PCR reads. Of roughly 93,000 delta-chain clones in the sample, more than 0.85% are singletons; the top ten hold 7.5% to 10%. Flow sorting of PBMC yielded separate Vgamma9/Vdelta2+ and Vdelta2-negative gammadelta T cell populations for bulk repertoire analysis. Sample: gamma-delta T cells from blood. Receptors were obtained from a pool of human donors (malaria-infected and uninfected, not separated).

Regarding this clone: The protein given by TCRdb reflects a much larger clone and differs at residue 5 from this DNA's translation, likely from a read error; the protein shown is the DNA's translation. V is TRDV2 and J is TRDJ1; possibly TRDD3 for D (6 bases). CDR1 is GEAIGNYY and CDR2 is EKD in the germline V gene. Trimming shortened V by 3 bases and J by 9 bases, and 22 bases separated the two germline ends. The CDR3 length is 15 residues. The DNA of the CDR3 is TGTGCCTGTGACGCCTTGATCCAGGATACATCTCAACTCATCTTT. This sequence encodes CACDALIQDTSQLIF.

Only a few counts were recorded for this clone. A far larger clone differs by one base, so this is likely a read error. Other DNA sequences in the same sample also yield this CDR3. The chain recombines TRDV1 with TRDJ1, with a possible D match to TRDD2 (6 bases). CDR1 is TSWWSYY, CDR2 QGS, per germline. Trimming left V 8 bases short and J 0 bases short, with 28 bases between. The CDR3 spans 19 residues. CDR3 amino acids: CALSYRDGRGLQYTDKLIF. In DNA, the CDR3 is TGTGCTCTTTCCTACCGGGATGGTAGAGGGCTACAGTACACCGATAAACTCATCTTT.

This clone was counted a few times. A single base is all that separates this from a far larger clone, so a read error is likely. Other DNA sequences in this sample translate to the same CDR3. The J gene is TRDJ1, the V gene TRDV1, with 13 bases lining up with TRDD3. In the absence of a J gene in TCRdb, the DNA was matched to germline to assign it here. Germline assignment: CDR1 TSWWSYY and CDR2 QGS. This CDR3 is built from 19 residues. DNA for the CDR3: TGTGCTCTCGGGGATTTCCGGTACTGGGGGATACGTAACACCGATAAACTCATCTTT. This sequence encodes CALGDFRYWGIRNTDKLIF.

Remarks on this clone: The protein TCRdb gives is from a much larger clone and does not agree with this DNA's translation at residue 14, likely a read error; the protein shown here comes from the DNA. The rearrangement uses TRDV1 and TRDJ1; TRDD3 matches at 8 bases. Trimming removed 3 bases from V and 5 bases from J; junction bases left unmatched: 20. The CDR3 runs 19 residues. CDR1 TSWWSYY and CDR2 QGS come from the germline V gene. The CDR3 nucleotides read TGTGCTCTTGGGGATCACTTAGTTAGCCGGGGGATAACCATGGATAAACTCATCTTT. It encodes CALGDHLVSRGITMDKLIF.

Concerning this clone itself: The protein in TCRdb stems from a much larger clone and differs at residue 13 from this DNA's translation, likely a read error; here the protein is translated from the DNA. The chain recombines TRDV1 with TRDJ1; 8 nucleotides match TRDD3. The J gene, not given by TCRdb, was assigned here from a germline match of the nucleotide sequence. The V gene's germline CDR1 is TSWWSYY and CDR2 QGS. The trim removed 1 base at V and 3 bases at J, leaving 13 bases unmatched. The CDR3 has 18 amino acids. CDR3: CALGERGAGILGADKLIF. In DNA form, the CDR3 reads TGTGCTCTTGGGGAACGTGGAGCGGGGATACTGGGTGCCGATAAACTCATCTTT.

A word on this clone: This likely traces to a read error, being one base from a far larger clone. In the same sample, other DNA sequences code for this CDR3. V and J are TRDV1 and TRDJ1, with D possibly matching TRDD3 (6 bases). The J gene comes from matching the DNA to germline here; TCRdb lacks it. Germline assignment: CDR1 TSWWSYY and CDR2 QGS. The CDR3 has 18 amino acids. V was trimmed by 0 bases and J by 2 bases, leaving 19 bases between them. This CDR3 reads CALGELSPTEDTTDKLIF. Here the CDR3 DNA reads TGTGCTCTTGGGGAACTAAGCCCTACGGAGGATACAACCGATAAACTCATCTTT.

In this sample, this clone turned up a few times. The TCRdb record carries a much larger clone's protein, which differs from this DNA's translation at residue 11; a read error is the likely cause, and the protein listed here is the DNA translation. The chain recombines TRDV2 with TRDJ1, with 7 bases that match TRDD3. The CDR3 is 24 amino acids. Losses at the gene ends were 0 bases for V and 0 bases for J; bases not matched to a gene: 30. The V gene's germline CDR1 is GEAIGNYY and CDR2 EKD. The CDR3 DNA reads as TGTGCCTGTGACACCGGATTGGCGAGTCCTGCTATAGCTGGGGGCCCTCGGAACACCGATAAACTCATCTTT. It translates to CACDTGLASPAIAGGPRNTDKLIF.

This clone turned up a few times. The protein in TCRdb stems from a much larger clone and differs at residue 8 from this DNA's translation, likely a read error; here the protein is translated from the DNA. The chain links TRDV1 to TRDJ1; 7 bases align to TRDD3. The J gene was missing in TCRdb and was found by matching the end of the DNA to germline. Germline assignment: CDR1 TSWWSYY and CDR2 QGS. Trimming took 1 base from V and 0 from J; bases not matched to a gene: 29. The CDR3 has 24 amino acids. The CDR3 spells CALGERGSLRFSSGGIHYTDKLIF. The CDR3 nucleotides are TGTGCTCTTGGGGAACGGGGAAGTCTACGCTTTTCTTCCGGGGGGATCCACTACACCGATAAACTCATCTTT.

This clone has only a few counts. TCRdb attributes to this sequence the protein of a much larger clone, which differs from the DNA translation at residue 5; a read error is likely, and the protein displayed is translated from the DNA. J is TRDJ1 and V is TRDV1; 9 positions match TRDD3. The germline V gene has CDR1 TSWWSYY and CDR2 QGS. The CDR3 contains 16 residues. Losses at the gene ends were 5 bases for V and 2 bases for J; bases not matched to a gene: 9. In DNA form, the CDR3 reads TGTGCTCTTGGGCCCTACTGGGGGACTTTTACCGATAAACTCATCTTT. Translation gives CALGPYWGTFTDKLIF.

With respect to this clone: TCRdb records a much larger clone's protein for this DNA, with a difference at residue 9 that likely arises from a read error; the protein given is the translation of the DNA. The chain couples TRDV1 to TRDJ1, with TRDD2 identical over 7 bases. TCRdb supplies no J gene; here it was assigned by aligning the nucleotide sequence to germline. In germline, CDR1 is TSWWSYY, CDR2 QGS. Unmatched junction bases numbered 7, after V lost 3 bases and J lost 0 bases. This CDR3 is built from 16 residues. This CDR3 is CALGDNLPLDTDKLIF. In DNA form, the CDR3 reads TGTGCTCTTGGGGATAACCTTCCTCTGGACACCGATAAACTCATCTTT.

About this clone: TCRdb's entry gives the protein of a much larger clone, which mismatches this DNA's translation at residue 5, likely from a read error; the protein reported here is translated from the DNA. V and J are TRDV2 and TRDJ1; 12 nucleotides align to TRDD3. The J gene, absent from TCRdb, was called here by matching the DNA to germline. The CDR3 runs 18 residues. The V gene's germline CDR1 is GEAIGNYY and CDR2 EKD. Trimming at V came to 3 bases and at J to 5 bases, leaving 15 bases not matched to a gene. The DNA of the CDR3 is TGTGCCTGTGACGCGATGGGTCTGGGGGATACGCGGGCAGATAAACTCATCTTT. Protein product: CACDAMGLGDTRADKLIF.

In the case of this clone: TCRdb lists the protein of a much larger clone for this DNA, which differs at residue 14, so this is likely a read error; the protein given here is translated from the DNA itself. The chain uses TRDV1 and TRDJ1, with D possibly TRDD3 on 7 matching bases. As TCRdb names no J gene, one was assigned here on the basis of a DNA match to germline. The CDR3 totals 19 residues. Trimming pared 3 bases from V and 3 bases from J, leaving 26 bases between. Germline-derived CDR1 and CDR2 are TSWWSYY and QGS. Written as DNA, the CDR3 is TGTGCTCTTGGGGACCCCTATCCTACAGCCTGGGGGTACGCCGATAAACTCATCTTT. This translates into CALGDPYPTAWGYADKLIF.

This clone was detected many times. Other DNA sequences in this sample translate to the same CDR3. V usage is TRDV1 and J usage is TRDJ2, with 11 bases matching TRDD3. CDR1 and CDR2 from the germline V gene are TSWWSYY and QGS. The ends lost 5 bases at V and 6 bases at J; junction bases unmatched: 26. This CDR3 region has 22 residues. The chain's CDR3 is CALGRPGLPLNVWGIRPAQLFF. For the CDR3, the DNA is TGTGCTCTTGGGAGACCCGGCCTTCCCCTTAACGTTTGGGGGATACGACCAGCACAACTCTTCTTT.

As to this clone: A single base is all that separates this from a far larger clone, so a read error is likely. The sample holds other DNA sequences that translate to the same CDR3. The V gene call is TRDV1, and the J gene call is absent; the D call in the table, TRDD3, was not verified against the DNA. Germline loops: CDR1 TSWWSYY, CDR2 QGS. The CDR3 spans 20 residues. CDR3 coding DNA: TGTGCTCTTGGGGAACTAGACCTCAAACTACTGGGGGATTACACCGATAAACTCATCTTC. As protein: CALGELDLKLLGDYTDKLIF.

Notes on this clone: With only one base between it and a far larger clone, this is likely a read error. Distinct nucleotide sequences in the sample also encode this CDR3. This chain uses TRDV1 with TRDJ1, with 7 nucleotides matching TRDD3. Germline values: CDR1 TSWWSYY, CDR2 QGS. V shed 6 bases, J shed 4 bases, and the junction held 17 bases outside the gene matches. This CDR3 contains 17 residues. In DNA, the CDR3 is TGTGCTCTTGGAATGAGGGGGATTCGCCGCGTGTTCGATAAACTCATCTTT. Amino acids: CALGMRGIRRVFDKLIF.

Points on this clone: The protein that TCRdb holds for this DNA derives from a much larger clone and differs from the translated DNA at residue 3, which likely indicates a read error; the protein shown here is translated from the DNA. The J gene is TRDJ1, the V gene TRDV2, with 9 bases identical to TRDD3. Germline values: CDR1 GEAIGNYY, CDR2 EKD. This CDR3 has 18 residues. CDR3 loop: CARDTILRTGGDTDKLIF. For the CDR3, the DNA is TGTGCCCGTGACACTATCCTACGTACTGGGGGAGACACCGATAAACTCATCTTT.

About this clone: TCRdb pairs this DNA with a much larger clone's protein that differs at residue 20, likely a read error; the protein shown was translated from the DNA. The CDR3 region is CALGESTFLPAVVYCVLGDARSTDKLIF. The CDR3 nucleotides read TGTGCTCTTGGGGAATCCACTTTCCTACCGGCCGTGGTGTACTGTGTACTGGGGGATGCTCGATCCACCGATAAACTCATCTTT. This sequence joins TRDV1 and TRDJ1; 10 positions match TRDD3. Here the J gene came from matching the DNA to germline, since TCRdb omits it. The germline gives CDR1 TSWWSYY, CDR2 QGS. V lost 2 bases and J lost 1; bases outside the gene matches: 40. This CDR3 contains 28 residues.

This clone came up many times. The CDR3 DNA sequence: TGTGCTCTTGGGGAAGGCTTAAAAGCCTTCCTATTCTTGCTGGGGGATACGCCCGATAAACTCATCTTT. Translation: CALGEGLKAFLFLLGDTPDKLIF. J is TRDJ1 and V is TRDV1; 12 bases match TRDD3. The CDR3 is 23 residues long. Losses at the gene ends were 2 bases for V and 3 bases for J; bases not matched to a gene: 25. Germline lookup yields CDR1 TSWWSYY and CDR2 QGS.

This clone is medium-sized by share. The chain combines TRDV2 with TRDJ1; possibly TRDD3 for D (6 bases). Looked up from germline, CDR1 is GEAIGNYY and CDR2 is EKD. The CDR3 extends over 14 amino acids. Trimming took off 0 bases at V and 3 bases at J, with 10 bases between the two ends. The CDR3 sequence is CACDTAGDSDKLIF. CDR3 coding DNA: TGTGCCTGTGACACCGCAGGGGATTCCGATAAACTCATCTTT.

This clone was seen ten or more times. This sequence joins TRDV1 and TRDJ1; D unresolved. Germline V lookup: CDR1 TSWWSYY, CDR2 QGS. The CDR3 totals 20 residues. V was trimmed by 2 bases and J by 4 bases, leaving 29 bases between them. Written as DNA, the CDR3 is TGTGCTCTTGGGGAAGGGTACCACCCCCCCGGGCTATTTCATGGCGATAAACTCATCTTT. It translates to CALGEGYHPPGLFHGDKLIF.

About this clone itself: The TCRdb protein comes from a much larger clone and disagrees with this DNA's translation at residue 3, likely due to a read error; the protein given here is derived from the DNA. The rearrangement joins TRDV2 to TRDJ1; 11 positions match TRDD3. The J gene, left out of TCRdb, was set here by checking the DNA against germline. Germline V gene lookup returns CDR1 GEAIGNYY and CDR2 EKD. The CDR3 covers 16 residues. With V trimmed by 8 bases and J by 9 bases, 19 bases remained unmatched. The CDR3 nucleotides read TGTGCCTTTCCCCTCAACGTACTGGGGGATATATTGGAACTCATCTTT. Translating it yields CAFPLNVLGDILELIF.